These 20 T cell receptor beta chains originate from one sample sequenced in a study of shared clonotypes between healthy human individuals. Clones were read by immunoSEQ multiplex PCR, and TCRdb kept only the in-frame ones, dropping some. Found here are around 1,000,000 clones, about 72% of them singletons; the top ten hold roughly 0.83%. Sequencing was carried out using memory CD4+ T cells from PBMCs. Specified subset: CD45RA-negative fraction. Every receptor here comes from a man between 18 and 35 years old in good health. Some clones in this sample may be carry-over from other donors' samples.

The chain has TRBV2 and TRBJ2-7; perhaps TRBD2 as D (5 bases). Between the trimmed V and J ends, which lost 8 bases and 5 bases, there was a span of 16 bases. CDR3 length equals 13 residues. CDR1 and CDR2 (germline): SNHLY, FYNNEI. CDR3: CASQPEGVNEQYF. In DNA form, the CDR3 reads TGTGCCAGCCAACCCGAGGGCGTGAACGAGCAGTACTTC.

Only one count was recorded for this clone. The chain carries TRBV28 and TRBJ2-2; no firm D call. CDR3 length equals 15 residues. V was pared by 3 bases and J by 1 base, with 9 bases between. Germline CDR1 is MDHEN and CDR2 is SYDVKM. CDR3 coding DNA: TGTGCCAGCAGTTTCTACCGCCAGAACACCGGGGAGCTGTTTTTT. Its protein product is CASSFYRQNTGELFF.

V and J are TRBV21-1 and TRBJ1-4. TRBV21-1 is a documented pseudogene. This CDR3 comprises 13 residues. In DNA, the CDR3 is TGTGCCAGCAGCAGAGAATATAATGAAAAACTGTTTTTT. Translating gives CASSREYNEKLFF.

This chain uses TRBV28 with TRBJ1-2, with a weak D call TRBD1 (5 bases). Germline V lookup: CDR1 MDHEN, CDR2 SYDVKM. The CDR3 runs 14 residues. V dropped 8 bases and J dropped 5 bases, with 18 bases sitting between them. CDR3 protein: CASGWDASSYGYTF. CDR3 nucleotide sequence: TGTGCCAGCGGCTGGGACGCCTCGTCTTATGGCTACACCTTC.

This chain joins TRBV7-3 and TRBJ2-3; D is unresolved. The CDR3 is 16 amino acids. Germline assignment: CDR1 SGHTA and CDR2 FQGTGA. The ends were cut back, 5 bases at V and 2 bases at J, with 17 bases in the middle. The CDR3 spells CASSPDLRAPTDTQYF. CDR3 in DNA: TGTGCCAGCAGCCCAGACCTCCGAGCCCCCACAGATACGCAGTATTTT.

The chain uses TRBV9 and TRBJ2-7; D might be TRBD1 (6 bases). V was clipped by 3 bases and J by 1 base, with 14 bases between them. The CDR3 sequence is 15 residues long. The V gene's germline CDR1 is SGDLS and CDR2 YYNGEE. DNA of the CDR3: TGTGCCAGCAGCGCCCGGGACATCGGGTCCTACGAGCAGTACTTC. Amino acid sequence: CASSARDIGSYEQYF.

The chain carries TRBV6-5 and TRBJ1-2; D is unclear. Germline values: CDR1 MNHEY, CDR2 SVGAGI. Trimming removed 2 bases at V and 3 bases at J, with 4 bases between. The CDR3 length is 12 residues. The CDR3 is CASSYDHYGYTF. CDR3 bases: TGTGCCAGCAGTTACGATCACTATGGCTACACCTTC.

This chain joins TRBV7-8 and TRBJ2-1, with 8 bases fitting TRBD2. The V gene's germline CDR1 is SGHVS and CDR2 FQNEAQ. Germline trimming cut 5 bases from V and 4 bases from J; bases unmatched to any gene: 7. The CDR3 consists of 15 residues. Here the CDR3 reads CASSRGSGSYNEQFF. DNA for the CDR3: TGTGCCAGCAGCCGGGGGAGCGGGAGTTACAATGAGCAGTTCTTC.

About this clone itself: Given a much more abundant clone one base away, this may be a read error. V and J are TRBV7-3 and TRBJ2-5, with D perhaps TRBD1 (6 bases). The germline gives CDR1 SGHTA, CDR2 FQGTGA. The CDR3 has 12 residues. V shed 2 bases and J shed 5 bases, with 6 bases lying between them. CDR3 sequence reads: CASSLQGETQYF. DNA of the CDR3: TGTGCCAGCAGCTTACAGGGGGAGACCCAGTACTTC.

V is TRBV30 and J is TRBJ1-2, with D perhaps matching TRBD1 (5 bases). CDR1 GTSNPN and CDR2 SVGIG come from the germline V gene (reference sequence). The CDR3 length is 12 residues. Between the trimmed V and J ends, which lost 6 bases and 2 bases, there was a span of 10 bases. The CDR3 DNA reads TGTGCCTGCGCGGCAGGGAACTATGGCTACACCTTC. Protein product: CACAAGNYGYTF.

The V call is TRBV6-5, the J call TRBJ1-2; unclear D gene. CDR3 size: 13 residues. V shed 6 bases and J shed 1 base, with 9 bases lying between them. The germline V gene encodes CDR1 MNHEY and CDR2 SVGAGI. For the CDR3, the DNA is TGTGCCAGCAGAAATACAGATAACTATGGCTACACCTTC. This sequence encodes CASRNTDNYGYTF.

J is TRBJ2-7 and V is TRBV28; TRBD2 might be the D (5 bases). CDR3 length: 14 residues. From germline, CDR1 is MDHEN and CDR2 SYDVKM. With 7 bases removed from V and 0 bases from J, the gap between germline ends came to 13 bases. The CDR3 nucleotides are TGTGCCAGCATATCTGTCGGGGTCTCCTACGAGCAGTACTTC. The encoded protein is CASISVGVSYEQYF.

This sequence joins TRBV5-4 and TRBJ2-3; the match to TRBD2 covers 9 bases. J lost 3 bases, V lost 3 bases, and 5 bases had no gene match. The CDR3 totals 15 residues. Germline CDR1 reads SGHNT; CDR2 reads YYREEE (reference sequence). Here the CDR3 reads CASSSTSGGTDTQYF. The CDR3 region has the DNA TGTGCCAGCAGCTCCACCAGCGGGGGGACAGATACGCAGTATTTT.

With respect to this clone: The sample holds other DNA sequences that translate to the same CDR3. The chain uses TRBV2 and TRBJ2-3; D gene uncertain. The CDR3 length is 13 residues. In germline, CDR1 is SNHLY, CDR2 FYNNEI. Trimming stripped 2 bases from V and 2 bases from J, with 5 bases between. This chain's CDR3 is CASSESTTDTQYF. The CDR3 bases are TGTGCCAGCAGTGAATCGACCACAGATACGCAGTATTTT.

The chain joins TRBV27 to TRBJ1-5; possibly TRBD1 for D (5 bases). Germline values: CDR1 MNHEY, CDR2 SMNVEV (reference sequence). CDR3 length: 17 amino acids. V was cut by 6 bases and J by 5 bases, with 23 bases left in between. CDR3 in amino acids: CASRAWGPSPNYQPQHF. The CDR3 DNA reads as TGTGCCAGCAGGGCTTGGGGACCCAGTCCCAATTATCAGCCCCAGCATTTT.

The V call is TRBV19, the J call TRBJ1-2; 8 positions match TRBD1. Per germline, CDR1 LNHDA and CDR2 SQIVND (reference sequence). V trimming: 4 bases; J trimming: 3 bases; junction bases outside the gene matches: 10. The CDR3 extends over 16 amino acids. The DNA for the CDR3 is TGTGCCAGTAGTAATGACAGGGGATACGGCGACTATGGCTACACCTTC. Protein sequence: CASSNDRGYGDYGYTF.

The chain recombines TRBV4-2 with TRBJ1-3; D is uncertain. V was cut by 5 bases and J by 0 bases, with 8 bases left in between. In germline, CDR1 is LGHNA, CDR2 YNFKEQ. This CDR3 has 14 residues. The CDR3 nucleotides read TGTGCCAGCAGCTCACGGTTCTCTGGAAACACCATATATTTT. Translated, it gives CASSSRFSGNTIYF.

This chain uses TRBV7-2 with TRBJ2-1; 13 bases are a match to TRBD2. Trimming removed 5 bases from V and 10 bases from J; junction bases left unmatched: 5. The CDR3 extends over 14 amino acids. Germline values: CDR1 SGHTA, CDR2 FQGNSA. CDR3 sequence: CASSPGLAGEEQFF. The DNA of the CDR3 is TGTGCCAGCAGCCCCGGACTAGCGGGAGAGGAGCAGTTCTTC.

The chain uses TRBV7-2 and TRBJ2-2; 7 nucleotides line up with TRBD2. Trimming at V came to 5 bases and at J to 5 bases, leaving 11 bases not matched to a gene. The CDR3 is 16 residues long. Germline V gene sequence: CDR1 SGHTA, CDR2 FQGNSA. Written as DNA, the CDR3 is TGTGCCAGCAGCCCCCCGAGACTAGCTGGTACCGGGGAGCTGTTTTTT. Amino acids: CASSPPRLAGTGELFF.

The chain combines TRBV19 with TRBJ1-4, with no clear D. The CDR3 spans 17 residues. Trimming removed 3 bases at V and 3 bases at J, with 17 bases between. Per germline, CDR1 LNHDA and CDR2 SQIVND (reference sequence). DNA for the CDR3: TGTGCCAGTAGTATTTTCGGCACCGGGCGGTCTAATGAAAAACTGTTTTTT. Translating gives CASSIFGTGRSNEKLFF.